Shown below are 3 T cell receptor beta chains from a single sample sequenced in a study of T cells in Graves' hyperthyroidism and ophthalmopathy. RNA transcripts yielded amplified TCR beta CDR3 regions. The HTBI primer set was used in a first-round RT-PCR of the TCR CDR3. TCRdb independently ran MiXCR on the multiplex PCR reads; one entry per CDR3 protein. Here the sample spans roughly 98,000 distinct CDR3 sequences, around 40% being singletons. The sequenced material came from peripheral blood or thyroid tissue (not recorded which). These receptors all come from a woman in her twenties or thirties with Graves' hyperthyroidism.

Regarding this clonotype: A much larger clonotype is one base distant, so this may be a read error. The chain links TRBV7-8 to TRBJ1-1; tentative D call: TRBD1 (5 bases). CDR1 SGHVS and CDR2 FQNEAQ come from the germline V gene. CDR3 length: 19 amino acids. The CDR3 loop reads CASSQAFPGRQGDNTGAFF. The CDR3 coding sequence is TGTGCCAGCAGCCAAGCCTTTCCCGGGAGGCAGGGAGATAACACTGGAGCTTTCTTT.

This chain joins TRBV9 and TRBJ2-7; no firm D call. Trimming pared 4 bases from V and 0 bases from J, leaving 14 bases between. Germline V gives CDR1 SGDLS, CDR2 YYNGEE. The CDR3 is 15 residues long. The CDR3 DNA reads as TGTGCCAGCAGCTCTCTCGAGTTGAGCTCCTACGAGCAGTACTTC. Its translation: CASSSLELSSYEQYF.

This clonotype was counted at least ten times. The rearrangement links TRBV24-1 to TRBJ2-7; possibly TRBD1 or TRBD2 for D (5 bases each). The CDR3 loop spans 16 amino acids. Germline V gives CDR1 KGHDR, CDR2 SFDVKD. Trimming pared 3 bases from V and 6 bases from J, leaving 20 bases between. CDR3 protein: CATSDDRTRGAREQYF. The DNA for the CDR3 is TGTGCCACCAGTGATGATCGAACTAGAGGGGCGCGCGAGCAGTACTTC.